This T cell receptor beta chain was captured in a study of blood T cell repertoires in COVID-19. Across the whole study: COVID-19 samples, acute and convalescent, were from the United States, Italy and Spain.

Only in-frame clones appear in the TCRdb table, and some are missing; sequencing was by immunoSEQ multiplex PCR. There are about 78,000 clones in the sample; around 90% occur only once, and roughly 4.5% lies in the top ten. There are 15 residues in the CDR3. Trimming took off 4 bases at V and 7 bases at J, with 16 bases between the two ends. Germline CDR1 MDHEN, CDR2 SYDVKM. The receptor's source is a woman older than 75 with active or convalescent COVID-19. Specimen: peripheral blood. The chain is built from TRBV28 and TRBJ1-4, with no clear D. The CDR3 sequence: CASSSPAGSGEKLFF. CDR3 in DNA: TGTGCCAGCAGTTCCCCCGCGGGGAGTGGTGAAAAACTGTTTTTT.